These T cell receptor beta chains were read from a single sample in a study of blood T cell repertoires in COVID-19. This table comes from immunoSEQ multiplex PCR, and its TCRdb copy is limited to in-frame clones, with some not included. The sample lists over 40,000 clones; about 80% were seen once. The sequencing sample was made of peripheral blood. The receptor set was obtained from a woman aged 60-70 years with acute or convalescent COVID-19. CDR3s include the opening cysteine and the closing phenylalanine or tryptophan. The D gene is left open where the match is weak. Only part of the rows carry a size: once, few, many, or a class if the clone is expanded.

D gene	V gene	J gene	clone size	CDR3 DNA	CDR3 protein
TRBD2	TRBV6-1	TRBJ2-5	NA	TGTGCCAGCAGTGAAGTAGCGGGGGGGCAAGAGACCCAGTACTTC	CASSEVAGGQETQYF
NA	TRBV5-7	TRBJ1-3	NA	TGTGCCAGCAGCTTGAAGGGACACGGATACTCTGGAAACACCATATATTTT	CASSLKGHGYSGNTIYF
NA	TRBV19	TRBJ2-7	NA	TGTGCCAGTAGTATTCTTCCGGGAACTTACGAGCAGTACTTC	CASSILPGTYEQYF
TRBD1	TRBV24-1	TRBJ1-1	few	TGTGCCACCAGTGATTGGACCGGGACAGGACAAGCTTTCTTT	CATSDWTGTGQAFF
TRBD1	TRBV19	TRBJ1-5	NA	TGTGCCAGTAGTTCGGTCGGGACAGGCGGCCAGCCCCAGCATTTT	CASSSVGTGGQPQHF
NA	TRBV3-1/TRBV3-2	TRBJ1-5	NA	TGTGCCAGCAGCCAATCGGGGAAGAGCAATCAGCCCCAGCATTTT	CASSQSGKSNQPQHF
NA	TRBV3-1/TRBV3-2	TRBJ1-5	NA	TGTGCCAGCAGCCATCTATCGGGGATCAATCAGCCCCAGCATTTT	CASSHLSGINQPQHF
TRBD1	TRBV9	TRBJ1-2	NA	TGTGCCAGCAGCGGGACAGGGCGGCAATCCTACGGCTACACCTTC	CASSGTGRQSYGYTF
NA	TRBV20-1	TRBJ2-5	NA	TGCAGTGCTAGCGCCAGGGAGACCCAGTACTTC	CSASARETQYF
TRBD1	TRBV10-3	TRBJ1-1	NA	TGTGCCATCAGAGGAACCGGGACAGGGGATGAAGCTTTCTTT	CAIRGTGTGDEAFF
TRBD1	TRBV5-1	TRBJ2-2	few	TGCGCCAGCAGCTTTCGGGACAGGGTCATCCCCGGGGAGCTGTTTTTT	CASSFRDRVIPGELFF
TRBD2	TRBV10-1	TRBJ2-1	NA	TGCGCCAGCAGTGCCAGCGGGGCCTACAATGAGCAGTTCTTC	CASSASGAYNEQFF
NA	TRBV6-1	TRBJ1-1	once	TGTGCCAGCAGTGAAGCGCACCGGGCAGGAGGGGCTTTCTTT	CASSEAHRAGGAFF
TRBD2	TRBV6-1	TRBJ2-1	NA	TGTGCCAGCAGTGAAGCGCAACCAGGACTAGCGGGAGTGAATGAGCAGTTCTTC	CASSEAQPGLAGVNEQFF
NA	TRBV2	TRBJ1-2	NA	TGTGCCAGCACCCAAGGTGGCAGGAGGGCGGAGGGCTACACCTTC	CASTQGGRRAEGYTF
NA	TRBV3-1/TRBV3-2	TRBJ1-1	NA	TGTGCCAGCAGCCAGGGGGCGGACACTGAAGCTTTCTTT	CASSQGADTEAFF
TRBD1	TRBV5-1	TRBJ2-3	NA	TGCGCCAGCACCAGGGTCGGCGGGACAGGGGGCTTTGTAGATACGCAGTATTTT	CASTRVGGTGGFVDTQYF
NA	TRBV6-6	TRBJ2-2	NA	TGTGCCAGCAAACTAGCGAACACCGGGGAGCTGTTTTTT	CASKLANTGELFF
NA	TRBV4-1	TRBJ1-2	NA	TGCGCCAGCAGCCAAGGGAGACAGGTCTATGGCTACACCTTC	CASSQGRQVYGYTF